This TCR beta chain was sequenced for a study of blood T cells in healthy people across ages. A second PCR of 7 to 11 cycles used a sample-barcoded 5' primer and a J-beta primer mix. TCRdb reprocessed the 5' RACE reads via MiXCR and lists one record per CDR3 protein. The sample has about 2 million distinct CDR3 sequences, around half seen once. The CDR3 is 16 amino acids. V was pared by 1 base and J by 0 bases, with 10 bases between. Germline CDR1 DFQATT, CDR2 SNEGSKA (reference sequence). As regards this clonotype: Its antigen is unidentified.

Study-wide results and caveats: Strong correlation was found linking TCR beta diversity to naive T cell percentage.

The sequencing sample was made of blood. This receptor was identified in a woman aged 35 to 49 in good health. This sequence joins TRBV20-1 and TRBJ2-6, with D unresolved. In DNA form, the CDR3 reads TGCAGTGCTAGAGTGTCGGGCCACTCTGGGGCCAACGTCCTGACTTTC. Translating gives CSARVSGHSGANVLTF.